What follows are 19 T cell receptor beta chains derived from one specimen sequenced in a study of cytomegalovirus exposure and HLA in healthy donors. The study ran its PCR with 60 Vbeta and 13 Jbeta primers. Here immunoSEQ multiplex PCR was the method, and the copy in TCRdb shows in-frame clones only, minus some. The sample records 150,000 to 180,000 clones, roughly 74% being singletons. Sequences were obtained from PBMCs. The receptor set was obtained from a young man in good health and CMV-seronegative.

There are a few counts of this clone. The chain has TRBV7-8 and TRBJ1-2; D is unclear. Germline CDR1 is SGHVS and CDR2 is FQNEAQ. Trimming stripped 1 base from V and 0 bases from J, with 18 bases between. The CDR3 runs 18 residues. CDR3 DNA sequence: TGTGCCAGCAGCTTAGTGATCGGTGCAGGTCCAACTAACTATGGCTACACCTTC. Translated: CASSLVIGAGPTNYGYTF.

V and J are TRBV9 and TRBJ1-1; 8 bases are shared with TRBD1. V gave up 2 bases and J gave up 1 base; unmatched junction bases: 1. Looked up from germline, CDR1 is SGDLS and CDR2 is YYNGEE. This CDR3 comprises 14 residues. The DNA of the CDR3 is TGTGCCAGCAGCGTTACAGGGGGGAACACTGAAGCTTTCTTT. It yields the protein CASSVTGGNTEAFF.

This sequence joins TRBV7-2 and TRBJ2-1; D is unclear. CDR1 and CDR2 (germline): SGHTA, FQGNSA. CDR3 length: 15 amino acids. The V end was cut by 4 bases, the J end by 0 bases, with 10 bases between. The CDR3 reads CASSYSFSSYNEQFF. The CDR3 coding sequence is TGTGCCAGCAGCTACTCTTTCTCCTCCTACAATGAGCAGTTCTTC.

The V gene is TRBV12-5, the J gene TRBJ2-2; D perhaps matches TRBD1 (5 bases). Germline V gives CDR1 LGHNT, CDR2 FRNRAP. The CDR3 loop spans 15 amino acids. V lost 0 bases to trimming and J lost 2 bases, with 7 bases between them. CDR3 protein: CASGLVTGNTGELFF. CDR3 in DNA: TGTGCTAGTGGTTTGGTAACAGGAAACACCGGGGAGCTGTTTTTT.

V usage is TRBV6-1 and J usage is TRBJ1-2; 7 bases line up with TRBD1. The junction had 10 bases not matched to a gene; V was cut back by 2 bases and J by 10 bases. Germline CDR1 and CDR2: MNHNS and SASEGT. This CDR3 has 14 amino acids. The CDR3 nucleotides are TGTGCCAGCAGTGAATTAGGGGGCCCGCCAGACTACACCTTC. This sequence encodes CASSELGGPPDYTF.

V gene TRBV4-2 combines with J gene TRBJ2-7, with 8 bases identical to TRBD2. CDR1 and CDR2 (germline): LGHNA, YNFKEQ. V gave up 0 bases and J gave up 5 bases; unmatched junction bases: 9. CDR3 length: 16 amino acids. CDR3 bases: TGTGCCAGCAGCCAAGATCGTTCGGGGGGGCAAGACGAGCAGTACTTC. It yields the protein CASSQDRSGGQDEQYF.

This clone has just a few counts. CDR3 DNA sequence: TGTGCCAGTAGTAAAACAGAACCAACTAATGAAAAACTGTTTTTT. This gives the protein CASSKTEPTNEKLFF. The chain uses TRBV19 and TRBJ1-4; no definite D call. The CDR3 has 15 amino acids. The V gene's germline CDR1 is LNHDA and CDR2 SQIVND (reference sequence). V lost 4 bases and J lost 0, with 9 bases in between.

The CDR3 here is CASRAGTGDYEQYF. The CDR3, as DNA: TGTGCCAGCAGGGCCGGGACAGGGGACTACGAGCAGTACTTC. The rearrangement uses TRBV2 and TRBJ2-7, with 10 bases identical to TRBD1. The J segment lost 3 bases and the V segment lost 6 bases, leaving 5 bases of the junction unmatched. Germline values: CDR1 SNHLY, CDR2 FYNNEI. The CDR3 runs 14 residues.

This chain joins TRBV5-4 and TRBJ2-5; D not resolved. TRBJ2-7 matches the DNA end more closely, so the J call is doubtful. CDR1 SGHNT and CDR2 YYREEE come from the germline V gene (reference sequence). The CDR3 runs to 13 residues. CDR3 sequence: CASSSAVSYEQYF. The DNA of the CDR3 is TGTGCCAGCAGCTCGGCGGTCTCCTACGAGCAGTACTTC.

The chain is built from TRBV6-4 and TRBJ1-2; no clear D. V lost 10 bases to trimming and J lost 0 bases, with 9 bases between them. The CDR3 loop spans 12 amino acids. The germline V gene encodes CDR1 MRHNA and CDR2 SNTAGT. The CDR3 nucleotides are TGTGCCACCTGGGCAACTAACTATGGCTACACCTTC. This sequence encodes CATWATNYGYTF.

The genes are TRBV6-4 and TRBJ2-3, with D perhaps TRBD2 (6 bases). This CDR3 is 13 amino acids long. The germline CDR1 and CDR2 sequences are MRHNA and SNTAGT. Trimming removed 5 bases at V and 4 bases at J, with 10 bases between. The CDR3 region is CASSRRLADTQYF. The CDR3, as DNA: TGTGCCAGCAGTAGAAGACTAGCAGATACGCAGTATTTT.

This clone was seen a handful of times. V gene TRBV5-1 combines with J gene TRBJ1-6, with D possibly being TRBD1 (6 bases). The V gene lost 6 bases and the J gene lost 12 bases, with 19 bases spanning the gap. The CDR3 has 14 amino acids. Germline CDR1 is SGHRS and CDR2 is YFSETQ. The CDR3 DNA reads TGCGCCAGCAAAGAGGGGGAGTCTCGCGTACCCCTCCACTTT. As protein: CASKEGESRVPLHF.

The chain joins TRBV7-8 to TRBJ2-2, with 8 bases lining up with TRBD2. V shed 5 bases and J 4 bases; nucleotides not matched to a gene: 9. Germline CDR1 and CDR2: SGHVS and FQNEAQ. The CDR3 spans 16 residues. The CDR3 loop reads CASSVPPGLVTGELFF. CDR3 bases: TGTGCCAGCAGCGTACCCCCGGGACTAGTCACCGGGGAGCTGTTTTTT.

The gene calls are TRBV19 and TRBJ1-5, with TRBD1 matching over 10 bases. The V and J ends lost 5 bases and 7 bases, in that order; junction bases with no gene match: 8. Germline CDR1 LNHDA, CDR2 SQIVND (reference sequence). The CDR3 is 15 amino acids. The CDR3 nucleotides read TGTGCCAGTAGTGACCGGGACAGGGGAGGGCAGCCCCAGCATTTT. Translated, it gives CASSDRDRGGQPQHF.

This clone was recorded once. The sample carries other DNA sequences with the same CDR3. The gene calls are TRBV4-3 and TRBJ1-2; D gene ambiguous. V was cut by 0 bases and J by 2 bases, with 4 bases left in between. The CDR3 spans 13 residues. Germline V CDR1 and CDR2: LGHNA, YSLEER. DNA for the CDR3: TGCGCCAGCAGCCAAGACAGGAACTATGGCTACACCTTC. Translation: CASSQDRNYGYTF.

This clone appeared a single time. V usage is TRBV29-1 and J usage is TRBJ2-7, with D possibly being TRBD2 (5 bases). V was clipped by 4 bases and J by 3 bases, with 13 bases between them. This CDR3 is 13 amino acids long. Per the germline V gene, CDR1 is SQVTM and CDR2 is ANQGSEA. The DNA of the CDR3 is TGCAGCGTTGTCGGGGAAATGGGCTACGAGCAGTACTTC. As protein: CSVVGEMGYEQYF.

For the CDR3, the DNA is TGTGCCAGCAGCTTAGGTAATGCAGGGGCAGATACGCAGTATTTT. Protein sequence: CASSLGNAGADTQYF. This sequence joins TRBV11-2 and TRBJ2-3, with D possibly being TRBD1 (6 bases). This CDR3 spans 15 amino acids. The germline CDR1 and CDR2 sequences are SGHAT and FQNNGV. Trimming stripped 1 base from V and 4 bases from J, with 12 bases between.

This clone was detected only a few times. V gene TRBV6-4 combines with J gene TRBJ2-2; 7 positions match TRBD1. Per germline, CDR1 MRHNA and CDR2 SNTAGT. This CDR3 comprises 15 residues. V trimming: 4 bases; J trimming: 7 bases; junction bases outside the gene matches: 9. This CDR3 is CASSGDRVGSGELFF. The CDR3, as DNA: TGTGCCAGCAGTGGAGACAGGGTAGGGAGCGGGGAGCTGTTTTTT.

This chain links TRBV19 with TRBJ1-5; TRBD1 might be the D (5 bases). The CDR3 is 14 residues long. CDR1 LNHDA and CDR2 SQIVND come from the germline V gene (reference sequence). Trimming removed 4 bases at V and 0 bases at J, with 7 bases between. Here the CDR3 DNA reads TGTGCCAGTAGTACTGGACATAGCAATCAGCCCCAGCATTTT. It is translated as CASSTGHSNQPQHF.